Listed here are 27 T cell receptor beta chains from one sample, sequenced in a study of blood T cells in healthy people across ages. The use of a sample-barcoded 5' primer and a J-beta primer mix characterized a second PCR of about 7 to 12 cycles. TCRdb itself ran the 5' RACE reads through MiXCR, one entry per CDR3 protein. In the table there are some 760,000 distinct CDR3 sequences, roughly 25% of which are singletons. This sample also appeared in a second study, on T cells of mothers and their children.

The sequencing input was blood. Receptor source: a boy aged 5-17 years in good health.

This chain connects TRBV4-1 to TRBJ2-1; possibly TRBD2 for D (6 bases). This CDR3 is built from 12 residues. V lost 4 bases and J lost 9, with 10 bases in between. Germline V gives CDR1 MGHRA, CDR2 YSYEKL. The CDR3 DNA follows: TGCGCCAGCAGCCGGGGGGTGGCTGAGCAGTTCTTC. Protein product: CASSRGVAEQFF.

This clonotype was recorded a few times. The chain carries TRBV18 and TRBJ2-6; 9 bases fit TRBD1. CDR1 KGHSH and CDR2 LQKENI come from the germline V gene. Trimming cost V 3 bases and J 1 base; bases outside gene matches: 4. The CDR3 has 17 amino acids. In DNA form, the CDR3 reads TGTGCCAGCTCACCCGGGACAGGGCCATCTGGGGCCAACGTCCTGACTTTC. Translation: CASSPGTGPSGANVLTF.

The chain employs TRBV7-2 and TRBJ2-5; 8 bases are shared with TRBD2. The length of the CDR3 is 14 residues. The V gene end was trimmed by 4 bases and the J gene end by 4 bases; junction bases not matched to a gene: 5. Germline CDR1 is SGHTA and CDR2 is FQGNSA. The CDR3 nucleotides read TGTGCCAGCAGCTCAGTGGCGGGGGGAGAGACCCAGTACTTC. Translated, it gives CASSSVAGGETQYF.

The chain employs TRBV5-6 and TRBJ2-7; no clear D. The J call is in doubt because the DNA end fits TRBJ2-1 better. The CDR3 contains 12 residues. Germline CDR1 is SGHDT and CDR2 is YYEEEE. This CDR3 is CASSLKIDEQFF. DNA for the CDR3: TGTGCCAGCAGCTTGAAAATCGATGAGCAGTTCTTC.

The table lists this clonotype with a few counts. The chain has TRBV7-9 and TRBJ1-2; 8 nucleotides align to TRBD1. The J segment lost 6 bases and the V segment lost 4 bases, leaving 10 bases of the junction unmatched. The germline V gene has CDR1 SEHNR and CDR2 FQNEAQ (reference sequence). The CDR3 consists of 15 residues. The CDR3 sequence is CASSSNVQGANGYTF. The CDR3, as DNA: TGTGCCAGCAGCTCGAACGTGCAGGGGGCCAATGGCTACACCTTC.

Only a few counts were recorded for this clonotype. V usage is TRBV10-3 and J usage is TRBJ2-7, with 7 bases matching TRBD2. The V and J ends lost 0 bases and 3 bases, in that order; junction bases with no gene match: 5. Germline values: CDR1 ENHRY, CDR2 SYGVKD. The CDR3 extends over 15 amino acids. DNA for the CDR3: TGTGCCATCAGTGAGTCTGGCGGGAGTTACTACGAGCAGTACTTC. Protein sequence: CAISESGGSYYEQYF.

The V gene is TRBV20-1, the J gene TRBJ1-4; D gene unclear. The CDR3 is 12 residues long. The germline V gene has CDR1 DFQATT and CDR2 SNEGSKA (reference sequence). Trimming shortened V by 3 bases and J by 8 bases, and 10 bases separated the two germline ends. The CDR3 coding sequence is TGCAGTGCTAGTAGGCCGGGGGAAAAACTGTTTTTT. Amino acid sequence: CSASRPGEKLFF.

V is TRBV2 and J is TRBJ2-1; a possible D gene is TRBD2 (6 bases). The V end lost 4 bases, the J end lost 2 bases, and 15 bases lay between the germline ends. Per the germline V gene, CDR1 is SNHLY and CDR2 is FYNNEI. The CDR3 runs to 16 residues. The CDR3 spells CASSAGRDGAYNEQFF. In DNA, the CDR3 is TGTGCCAGCAGTGCTGGGCGGGACGGGGCCTACAATGAGCAGTTCTTC. The whole variable domain, filled in from reference TRBV2 and TRBJ2-1, reads EPEVTQTPSHQVTQMGQEVILRCVPISNHLYFYWYRQILGQKVEFLVSFYNNEISEKSEIFDDQFSVERPDGSNFTLKIRSTKLEDSAMYFCASSAGRDGAYNEQFFGPGTRLTVL.

The chain carries TRBV24-1 and TRBJ2-5; D is perhaps TRBD1 (6 bases). The assigned J gene may be wrong: the sequence end matches TRBJ2-7 better. Germline CDR1 reads KGHDR; CDR2 reads SFDVKD. CDR3 size: 13 residues. CDR3 sequence (DNA): TGTGCCACCAGTGGATCGACAGGATACGAGCAGTACTTC. Amino acid sequence: CATSGSTGYEQYF.

This clonotype has just a few counts. This rearrangement joins TRBV21-1 to TRBJ1-6. TRBV21-1 is marked as a pseudogene. The CDR3 is 20 residues long. CDR3 DNA sequence: TGTGCCAGCAGCAAAGATCAGAGAGCCCCACCCAGCTCCTATAATTCACCCCTCCACTTT. Protein: CASSKDQRAPPSSYNSPLHF.

This clonotype occurred a few times. Mismatch with germline at one junction end may stem from a read error. The rearrangement uses TRBV29-1 and TRBJ2-5; 13 nucleotides line up with TRBD2. This CDR3 contains 12 residues. CDR1 and CDR2 (germline): SQVTM, ANQGSEA. This CDR3 reads CSVGTSGGREFF. In DNA, the CDR3 is TGCAGCGTTGGGACTAGCGGGGGTCGGGAGTTCTTC.

This chain uses TRBV9 with TRBJ1-2; TRBD1 aligns across 9 bases. Germline-derived CDR1 and CDR2 are SGDLS and YYNGEE. The CDR3 has 15 residues. V lost 0 bases, J lost 6 bases, and 6 bases stayed unmatched. CDR3 residues: CASSVDSTGGNGYTF. In nucleotides, the CDR3 is TGTGCCAGCAGCGTAGACTCGACAGGGGGGAATGGCTACACCTTC.

V and J are TRBV28 and TRBJ2-7; no definite D call. Germline CDR1 MDHEN, CDR2 SYDVKM. CDR3 length: 11 amino acids. V was shortened by 7 bases and J by 6 bases, with 10 bases between the two germline ends. DNA for the CDR3: TGTGCCAGCACTGAAGAAGTCGAGCAGTACTTC. Residues: CASTEEVEQYF. Complete variable domain (other parts from reference TRBV28 and TRBJ2-7): DVKVTQSSRYLVKRTGEKVFLECVQDMDHENMFWYRQDPGLGLRLIYFSYDVKMKEKGDIPEGYSVSREKKERFSLILESASTNQTSMYLCASTEEVEQYFGPGTRLTVT.

The V call is TRBV7-2, the J call TRBJ1-2; D is ambiguous. Trimming removed 5 bases at V and 4 bases at J, with 14 bases between. The CDR3 is made up of 14 amino acids. The V gene's germline CDR1 is SGHTA and CDR2 FQGNSA. CDR3 loop: CASSNPGRTYGYTF. CDR3 DNA: TGTGCCAGCAGCAACCCCGGACGGACCTATGGCTACACCTTC.

This clonotype was observed a handful of times. CDR3 residues: CASSTRTTQEQFF. CDR3 DNA: TGTGCCAGCAGCACCAGGACGACACAAGAGCAGTTCTTC. This sequence joins TRBV11-3 and TRBJ2-1; D ambiguous. This CDR3 region has 13 residues. The V gene lost 5 bases and the J gene lost 10 bases, with 15 bases spanning the gap. Looked up from germline, CDR1 is SGHNT and CDR2 is YENEEA.

This clonotype has more than one count but fewer than ten. The rearrangement joins TRBV5-1 to TRBJ2-3, with 9 bases lining up with TRBD1. The length of the CDR3 is 16 residues. CDR1 is SGHRS, CDR2 YFSETQ, per germline. J lost 3 bases, V lost 3 bases, and 8 bases had no gene match. The CDR3 nucleotides are TGCGCCAGCAGCTGGAACACAGGGGGCAGGACAGATACGCAGTATTTT. Protein sequence: CASSWNTGGRTDTQYF. Using reference TRBV5-1 and TRBJ2-3 for the parts outside the CDR3, the full variable domain is KAGVTQTPRYLIKTRGQQVTLSCSPISGHRSVSWYQQTPGQGLQFLFEYFSETQRNKGNFPGRFSGRQFSNSRSEMNVSTLELGDSALYLCASSWNTGGRTDTQYFGPGTRLTVL.

This clonotype was observed a handful of times. V gene TRBV6-6 combines with J gene TRBJ2-7; D is perhaps TRBD1 or TRBD2 (6 bases each). The J call could be wrong; TRBJ2-5 is a better fit for the DNA end. Germline CDR1 is MNHNY and CDR2 is SVGAGI (reference sequence). The CDR3 contains 14 residues. The CDR3 reads CAVGGGGHQETQYF. The CDR3 DNA reads TGTGCTGTCGGCGGTGGGGGGCACCAAGAGACCCAGTACTTC.

Concerning this clonotype itself: The junction departs from germline at one end; a sequencing error may be responsible. The chain has TRBV4-1 and TRBJ2-7, with a possible D match to TRBD1 (6 bases). The CDR3 sequence is 13 residues long. CDR1 is MGHRA, CDR2 YSYEKL, per germline. CDR3 amino acids: CAGSQGTSYEQYF. The CDR3, as DNA: TGCGCCGGCAGCCAAGGGACAAGCTACGAGCAGTACTTC.

The chain joins TRBV20-1 to TRBJ2-1, with TRBD2 matching 10 bases. Germline V gives CDR1 DFQATT, CDR2 SNEGSKA (reference sequence). With 5 bases clipped from V and 7 bases from J, the junction kept 8 bases outside the gene matches. The CDR3 extends over 14 amino acids. The CDR3 DNA reads as TGCAGTGCTCAGTCTAGCGGGAGTGGGAATGAGCAGTTCTTC. Translated, it gives CSAQSSGSGNEQFF.

The V call is TRBV7-8, the J call TRBJ2-5; TRBD1 is a possible D gene (6 bases). The CDR3 runs to 17 residues. Germline V gene lookup returns CDR1 SGHVS and CDR2 FQNEAQ. V shed 5 bases and J shed 5 bases, with 24 bases lying between them. The CDR3 DNA follows: TGTGCCAGCAGCCCAAGACAGGCCCAAGTAATGTCGGAGACCCAGTACTTC. Translated, it gives CASSPRQAQVMSETQYF.

With regard to this clonotype: Germline is not matched at one junction end, which may reflect a read error. The CDR3 loop is CGVEMAGKGEAFF. CDR3 bases: TGCGGCGTTGAGATGGCAGGGAAGGGAGAAGCTTTCTTT. V and J are TRBV29-1 and TRBJ1-1; perhaps TRBD1 as D (5 bases). The CDR3 consists of 13 residues. Germline CDR1 reads SQVTM; CDR2 reads ANQGSEA.

The rearrangement joins TRBV29-1 to TRBJ2-7; D uncertain. The tail of the sequence fits TRBJ2-1 better, so the J call may be wrong. CDR3 size: 11 residues. In germline, CDR1 is SQVTM, CDR2 ANQGSEA. Here the CDR3 reads CSVEEEYEQFF. CDR3 nucleotide sequence: TGCAGCGTTGAAGAGGAGTATGAGCAGTTCTTC.

V usage is TRBV6-5 and J usage is TRBJ1-3; no reliable D call. The CDR3 consists of 15 residues. The germline CDR1 and CDR2 sequences are MNHEY and SVGAGI. V was trimmed by 8 bases and J by 0 bases, leaving 14 bases between them. CDR3 in amino acids: CASRLEGFSGNTIYF. CDR3 coding DNA: TGTGCCAGCCGACTCGAAGGGTTCTCTGGAAACACCATATATTTT.

This clonotype was seen only a few times. J is TRBJ1-6 and V is TRBV28; no clear D gene. Germline V gene data show CDR1 as MDHEN and CDR2 as SYDVKM. Trimming cost V 5 bases and J 7 bases, with 12 bases left between them. The CDR3 has 14 residues. CDR3 loop: CASSPEIVNSPLHF. In DNA form, the CDR3 reads TGTGCCAGCAGTCCTGAGATAGTGAATTCACCCCTCCACTTT.

The J gene is TRBJ1-5, the V gene TRBV29-1; tentatively, D is TRBD1 (6 bases). V was pared by 7 bases and J by 2 bases, with 15 bases between. The CDR3 covers 14 residues. Germline-derived CDR1 and CDR2 are SQVTM and ANQGSEA. CDR3 sequence (DNA): TGCAGCGCCTCTACGGGGGGCGGCAATCAGCCCCAGCATTTT. Its translation is CSASTGGGNQPQHF.

In this sample, this clonotype turned up a few times. The V gene is TRBV9, the J gene TRBJ2-5; no clear D gene. Trimming took off 0 bases at V and 5 bases at J, with 14 bases between the two ends. Germline V gene lookup returns CDR1 SGDLS and CDR2 YYNGEE. This CDR3 is 15 amino acids long. CDR3 sequence reads: CASSVGEASVETQYF. The CDR3 nucleotides read TGTGCCAGCAGCGTAGGGGAAGCCTCTGTGGAGACCCAGTACTTC.

The sample holds a few counts of this clonotype. The gene calls are TRBV7-2 and TRBJ1-1; no firm D call. This CDR3 has 13 amino acids. Germline CDR1 reads SGHTA; CDR2 reads FQGNSA. The germline V and J ends were trimmed by 7 bases and 5 bases, with 14 bases remaining between them. The CDR3 bases are TGTGCCAGCACCGAATGGGTTGCGACTGAAGCTTTCTTT. Encoded protein: CASTEWVATEAFF. The full variable domain, completed using reference TRBV7-2 and TRBJ1-1, is GAGVSQSPSNKVTEKGKDVELRCDPISGHTALYWYRQSLGQGLEFLIYFQGNSAPDKSGLPSDRFSAERTGGSVSTLTIQRTQQEDSAVYLCASTEWVATEAFFGQGTRLTVV.